Presented here are 10 T cell receptor beta chains from one specimen sequenced in a study of blood T cells in healthy people across ages. A second PCR of 7 to 11 cycles used a sample-barcoded 5' primer and a J-beta primer mix. Using its own MiXCR run on the 5' RACE reads, TCRdb lists one record per CDR3 protein. The sample records 600,000 to 900,000 distinct CDR3 sequences, about a quarter being singletons. These data also featured in a second study, about T cells of mothers and their children.

Input material: blood. All receptors come from a boy between 10 and 17 years old in good health.

In regard to this clonotype: At one end the junction does not follow the germline gene, possibly because of a read error. This chain links TRBV12-3 or TRBV12-4 with TRBJ1-2, with TRBD1 matching 10 bases. The CDR3 contains 14 residues. CDR3 sequence: CASSLGDRGYGYAF. CDR3 coding DNA: TGTGCCAGCAGTTTGGGGGACAGGGGCTATGGCTACGCCTTC.

This clonotype was counted a few times. The DNA of the CDR3 is TGTGCCAGCAGGGAGGGGACCGGCTACACCTTC. Translated: CASREGTGYTF. This chain links TRBV27 with TRBJ1-2; possibly TRBD1 for D (5 bases). The germline V and J ends were trimmed by 6 bases and 8 bases, with 10 bases remaining between them. This CDR3 has 11 amino acids. Germline V CDR1 and CDR2: MNHEY, SMNVEV (reference sequence).

The chain uses TRBV29-1 and TRBJ2-2; maybe TRBD2 (6 bases). The CDR3 sequence is 13 residues long. Deletions cut 5 bases from V and 5 bases from J, with 12 bases between. Per the germline V gene, CDR1 is SQVTM and CDR2 is ANQGSEA. CDR3: CSVPSTRTGELFF. CDR3 bases: TGCAGCGTTCCCTCGACTAGGACCGGGGAGCTGTTTTTT.

The rearrangement joins TRBV12-5 to TRBJ1-1, with D tentatively TRBD1 (6 bases). The V gene lost 8 bases and the J gene lost 3 bases, with 7 bases spanning the gap. The length of the CDR3 is 11 residues. Germline CDR1 reads LGHNT; CDR2 reads FRNRAP. CDR3 region: CASNRDTEAFF. The CDR3, as DNA: TGTGCTAGTAACAGGGACACTGAAGCTTTCTTT.

The V call is TRBV3-1, the J call TRBJ1-1, with TRBD1 matching over 7 bases. CDR3 size: 15 residues. Trimming removed 2 bases from V and 0 bases from J; junction bases left unmatched: 3. CDR1 is LGHDT and CDR2 is YNNKEL in the germline V gene (reference sequence). CDR3 residues: CASSQRQGMNTEAFF. The DNA of the CDR3 is TGTGCCAGCAGCCAAAGACAGGGAATGAACACTGAAGCTTTCTTT.

This clonotype has just a few counts. The V gene is TRBV18, the J gene TRBJ2-2, with a tentative D call TRBD1 (5 bases). CDR1 and CDR2 (germline): KGHSH, LQKENI. Between the trimmed V and J ends, which lost 6 bases and 1 base, there was a span of 12 bases. The CDR3 consists of 15 residues. The CDR3 sequence is CASSPNQGNTGELFF. CDR3 in DNA: TGTGCCAGCTCCCCCAATCAGGGGAACACCGGGGAGCTGTTTTTT.

This chain links TRBV6-4 with TRBJ2-3; 7 nucleotides align to TRBD1. Trimming removed 4 bases from V and 8 bases from J; junction bases left unmatched: 6. From germline, CDR1 is MRHNA and CDR2 SNTAGT. This CDR3 is built from 13 residues. For the CDR3, the DNA is TGTGCCAGCAGTGTACAGGGGTTGAGTACGCAGTATTTT. Translated: CASSVQGLSTQYF.

Only a few counts were recorded for this clonotype. This chain joins TRBV3-1 and TRBJ2-7; weak D call: TRBD2 (6 bases). From germline, CDR1 is LGHDT and CDR2 YNNKEL (reference sequence). The V and J ends lost 0 bases and 6 bases respectively, with 12 bases between them. The CDR3 spans 14 residues. The CDR3 is CASSQDMRGGEQYF. The CDR3 DNA reads TGTGCCAGCAGCCAAGATATGCGGGGAGGCGAGCAGTACTTC.

CDR3 amino acids: CASSLPLPVLAEDEQYF. DNA for the CDR3: TGTGCCAGCAGTCTCCCCCTCCCCGTACTAGCGGAGGACGAGCAGTACTTC. The chain has TRBV12-3 or TRBV12-4 and TRBJ2-7, with 8 bases fitting TRBD2. The V segment lost 5 bases and the J segment 5 bases; nucleotides outside the gene matches: 17. The CDR3 has 17 residues.

The chain has TRBV7-6 and TRBJ2-1; TRBD1 matches 8 bases. Germline V gene data show CDR1 as SGHVS and CDR2 as FNYEAQ. The CDR3 sequence is 17 residues long. V dropped 5 bases and J dropped 4; count of bases not matched to a gene: 13. CDR3 sequence reads: CASSALSRDRLYNEQFF. CDR3 DNA sequence: TGTGCCAGCAGCGCACTATCCCGGGACAGGCTTTACAATGAGCAGTTCTTC. Combining the CDR3 with reference TRBV7-6 and TRBJ2-1 gives the whole variable domain GAGVSQSPRYKVTKRGQDVALRCDPISGHVSLYWYRQALGQGPEFLTYFNYEAQQDKSGLPNDRFSAERPEGSISTLTIQRTEQRDSAMYRCASSALSRDRLYNEQFFGPGTRLTVL.